Only a few counts were recorded for the clone carrying this T cell receptor beta chain. Its target is not known. Amplification of TCR beta CDR3 regions used RNA transcripts. RT-PCR with HTBI primers came first, then second-round multiplex PCR. TCRdb used MiXCR to reprocess the multiplex PCR reads, holding one entry per CDR3 protein. There are roughly 610,000 distinct CDR3 sequences in the sample; 22% occur only once, and more than 5.5% lies in the top ten. This entry comes from a study of Graves' ophthalmopathy and Graves' hyperthyroidism. Study-level findings and limits: With a specificity of about 73% and a sensitivity of approximately 68%, the model predicted ophthalmopathy progression. Using a 13-signature model, the authors split ophthalmopathy from stable hyperthyroidism, with under 90% sensitivity and 65% to 82% specificity.

Reliance was placed on clinical symptoms, serum thyroxine, TRAb, thyroid ultrasound and orbital computed tomography for diagnosis. PBMCs stemmed from approximately 10 ml of fresh peripheral blood. The receptor was derived from a woman younger than 35 with stable Graves' hyperthyroidism. Some clones in this sample may be carry-over from other donors' samples. Sequenced input: peripheral blood.

As DNA, the CDR3 is TGTGCCAGGACCCCGGCGTCTAACACTGAAGCTTTCTTT. It translates to CARTPASNTEAFF. The V and J genes are TRBV6-1 and TRBJ1-1; D remains ambiguous. Germline lookup yields CDR1 MNHNS and CDR2 SASEGT. Trimming took off 9 bases at V and 2 bases at J, with 13 bases between the two ends. The CDR3 is 13 residues long.